The 15 T cell receptor beta chains given below trace back to one sample, sequenced in a study of T cells in Graves' hyperthyroidism and ophthalmopathy. What was amplified from RNA transcripts were TCR beta CDR3 regions. HTBI primers drove first-round RT-PCR of the TCR CDR3. A single record per CDR3 protein comes from TCRdb applying MiXCR to the multiplex PCR reads. This sample has hundreds of thousands of distinct CDR3 sequences, with about 20% found just once. Source material: blood. The receptor source for this set is a man younger than 45 with Graves' ophthalmopathy.

The chain uses TRBV10-3 and TRBJ2-7, with 10 bases fitting TRBD1. CDR1 ENHRY and CDR2 SYGVKD come from the germline V gene. The CDR3 length is 15 residues. Trimming at V came to 6 bases and at J to 4 bases, leaving 9 bases not matched to a gene. The CDR3 sequence: CAIRESGQGLYEQYF. CDR3 nucleotide sequence: TGTGCCATCAGGGAATCGGGACAGGGGCTTTACGAGCAGTACTTC.

V usage is TRBV9 and J usage is TRBJ2-1, with D unresolved. Germline CDR1 reads SGDLS; CDR2 reads YYNGEE. Deletions cut 0 bases from V and 4 bases from J, with 20 bases between. The CDR3 consists of 18 residues. For the CDR3, the DNA is TGTGCCAGCAGCGTAGGAGTGGGAAGATCAATACTATACAATGAGCAGTTCTTC. It encodes CASSVGVGRSILYNEQFF.

This clonotype showed up many times. It is unclear where the CDR3 begins or ends on the DNA, so no DNA is shown, and the CDR3 is as TCRdb lists it. The J gene is TRBJ1-1, the V gene TRBV19. The CDR3 is 15 residues long, ends included. The V gene's germline CDR1 is LNHDA and CDR2 SQIVND (reference sequence). This chain's CDR3 is CASTSAFGGGTEAFF.

The rearrangement links TRBV28 to TRBJ1-1, with D possibly being TRBD1 (6 bases). Germline V lookup: CDR1 MDHEN, CDR2 SYDVKM. CDR3 length: 14 residues. The V end lost 3 bases, the J end lost 7 bases, and 15 bases lay between the germline ends. CDR3 amino acids: CASSFHRGRGEAFF. The CDR3, as DNA: TGTGCCAGCAGTTTTCATAGGGGCAGGGGTGAAGCTTTCTTT.

In this sample, this clonotype turned up a few times. V is TRBV28 and J is TRBJ2-5; a weak D match, TRBD1 (5 bases). The CDR3 extends over 13 amino acids. V was shortened by 3 bases and J by 5 bases, with 10 bases between the two germline ends. The germline V gene has CDR1 MDHEN and CDR2 SYDVKM. CDR3 in amino acids: CASSLATAETQYF. CDR3 nucleotides: TGTGCCAGCAGTTTGGCGACAGCCGAGACCCAGTACTTC.

The rearrangement links TRBV6-1 to TRBJ2-1; 8 nucleotides agree with TRBD1. V lost 7 bases to trimming and J lost 0 bases; unmatched junction nucleotides: 5. From germline, CDR1 is MNHNS and CDR2 SASEGT. The CDR3 spans 15 residues. The CDR3 region is CASTRTGGSYNEQFF. Here the CDR3 DNA reads TGTGCCAGCACCAGAACAGGGGGCTCCTACAATGAGCAGTTCTTC.

This clonotype has ten or more counts. The chain has TRBV6-1 and TRBJ1-1; maybe TRBD1 (5 bases). The CDR3 sequence is 14 residues long. V dropped 6 bases and J dropped 1 base, with 12 bases sitting between them. Germline V gene data show CDR1 as MNHNS and CDR2 as SASEGT. CDR3 in amino acids: CASRGLDKNTEAFF. The DNA of the CDR3 is TGTGCCAGCAGGGGGTTGGACAAGAACACTGAAGCTTTCTTT.

The chain recombines TRBV7-3 with TRBJ1-4; D may be TRBD1 (6 bases). Deletions cut 2 bases from V and 8 bases from J, with 15 bases between. The CDR3 has 15 amino acids. Per germline, CDR1 SGHTA and CDR2 FQGTGA. The CDR3: CASSLGGGMDEKLFF. In DNA form, the CDR3 reads TGTGCCAGCAGCTTAGGTGGGGGCATGGACGAAAAACTGTTTTTT.

The chain recombines TRBV6-1 with TRBJ2-1, with 12 bases that match TRBD2. The length of the CDR3 is 14 residues. CDR1 MNHNS and CDR2 SASEGT come from the germline V gene. With V trimmed by 7 bases and J by 5 bases, 3 bases remained unmatched. DNA of the CDR3: TGTGCCAGCAAGACTAGCGGGGGACACAATGAGCAGTTCTTC. Its translation is CASKTSGGHNEQFF.

As concerns this clonotype: Its ends do not fully match the called genes, so a read error is possible. The chain uses TRBV3-1 and TRBJ2-3; 9 positions agree with TRBD2. Per the germline V gene, CDR1 is LGHDT and CDR2 is YNNKEL (reference sequence). This CDR3 spans 16 amino acids. The CDR3 spells CASRKGGAGGTYTQYF. DNA for the CDR3: TGTGCCAGCAGGAAAGGGGGAGCGGGAGGCACATATACGCAGTATTTT.

V usage is TRBV6-6 and J usage is TRBJ1-1; D gene uncertain. The V end lost 2 bases, the J end lost 4 bases, and 17 bases lay between the germline ends. The CDR3 runs 16 residues. Germline assignment: CDR1 MNHNY and CDR2 SVGAGI (reference sequence). In DNA form, the CDR3 reads TGTGCCAGCAGTTACCCGAGACTCTCCTTGGGCACTGAAGCTTTCTTT. It specifies CASSYPRLSLGTEAFF.

This chain links TRBV29-1 with TRBJ2-1, with 8 nucleotides matching TRBD2. V lost 5 bases to trimming and J lost 5 bases; unmatched junction nucleotides: 11. The CDR3 is made up of 15 amino acids. CDR1 is SQVTM and CDR2 is ANQGSEA in the germline V gene. CDR3 DNA sequence: TGCAGCGTTCCCGTGGGCGGGAGGACCCACAATGAGCAGTTCTTC. It encodes CSVPVGGRTHNEQFF.

This clonotype was found a few times. The chain links TRBV20-1 to TRBJ2-1; D call uncertain. Germline V gene data show CDR1 as DFQATT and CDR2 as SNEGSKA (reference sequence). Trimming removed 5 bases from V and 1 base from J, with 3 bases in between. The CDR3 consists of 11 residues. CDR3 in amino acids: CSAVSYNEQFF. Here the CDR3 DNA reads TGCAGTGCTGTATCCTACAATGAGCAGTTCTTC.

This clonotype occurred a few times. The gene calls are TRBV7-2 and TRBJ2-1; possible D gene TRBD2, 6 bases. The CDR3 is 15 residues long. Germline CDR1 is SGHTA and CDR2 is FQGNSA. The germline V and J ends were trimmed by 1 base and 5 bases, with 12 bases remaining between them. The CDR3 nucleotides are TGTGCCAGCAGCTTAGTTAGCGGAGGCAACAATGAGCAGTTCTTC. Its protein product is CASSLVSGGNNEQFF.

This clonotype has ten or more counts. V is TRBV2 and J is TRBJ1-5; TRBD1 matches at 7 bases. The V gene end was trimmed by 6 bases and the J gene end by 3 bases; junction bases not matched to a gene: 5. The CDR3 loop spans 14 amino acids. CDR1 SNHLY and CDR2 FYNNEI come from the germline V gene. The CDR3 DNA reads TGTGCCAGCAGCCCGGACAGGTTCAATCAGCCCCAGCATTTT. Amino acid sequence: CASSPDRFNQPQHF.